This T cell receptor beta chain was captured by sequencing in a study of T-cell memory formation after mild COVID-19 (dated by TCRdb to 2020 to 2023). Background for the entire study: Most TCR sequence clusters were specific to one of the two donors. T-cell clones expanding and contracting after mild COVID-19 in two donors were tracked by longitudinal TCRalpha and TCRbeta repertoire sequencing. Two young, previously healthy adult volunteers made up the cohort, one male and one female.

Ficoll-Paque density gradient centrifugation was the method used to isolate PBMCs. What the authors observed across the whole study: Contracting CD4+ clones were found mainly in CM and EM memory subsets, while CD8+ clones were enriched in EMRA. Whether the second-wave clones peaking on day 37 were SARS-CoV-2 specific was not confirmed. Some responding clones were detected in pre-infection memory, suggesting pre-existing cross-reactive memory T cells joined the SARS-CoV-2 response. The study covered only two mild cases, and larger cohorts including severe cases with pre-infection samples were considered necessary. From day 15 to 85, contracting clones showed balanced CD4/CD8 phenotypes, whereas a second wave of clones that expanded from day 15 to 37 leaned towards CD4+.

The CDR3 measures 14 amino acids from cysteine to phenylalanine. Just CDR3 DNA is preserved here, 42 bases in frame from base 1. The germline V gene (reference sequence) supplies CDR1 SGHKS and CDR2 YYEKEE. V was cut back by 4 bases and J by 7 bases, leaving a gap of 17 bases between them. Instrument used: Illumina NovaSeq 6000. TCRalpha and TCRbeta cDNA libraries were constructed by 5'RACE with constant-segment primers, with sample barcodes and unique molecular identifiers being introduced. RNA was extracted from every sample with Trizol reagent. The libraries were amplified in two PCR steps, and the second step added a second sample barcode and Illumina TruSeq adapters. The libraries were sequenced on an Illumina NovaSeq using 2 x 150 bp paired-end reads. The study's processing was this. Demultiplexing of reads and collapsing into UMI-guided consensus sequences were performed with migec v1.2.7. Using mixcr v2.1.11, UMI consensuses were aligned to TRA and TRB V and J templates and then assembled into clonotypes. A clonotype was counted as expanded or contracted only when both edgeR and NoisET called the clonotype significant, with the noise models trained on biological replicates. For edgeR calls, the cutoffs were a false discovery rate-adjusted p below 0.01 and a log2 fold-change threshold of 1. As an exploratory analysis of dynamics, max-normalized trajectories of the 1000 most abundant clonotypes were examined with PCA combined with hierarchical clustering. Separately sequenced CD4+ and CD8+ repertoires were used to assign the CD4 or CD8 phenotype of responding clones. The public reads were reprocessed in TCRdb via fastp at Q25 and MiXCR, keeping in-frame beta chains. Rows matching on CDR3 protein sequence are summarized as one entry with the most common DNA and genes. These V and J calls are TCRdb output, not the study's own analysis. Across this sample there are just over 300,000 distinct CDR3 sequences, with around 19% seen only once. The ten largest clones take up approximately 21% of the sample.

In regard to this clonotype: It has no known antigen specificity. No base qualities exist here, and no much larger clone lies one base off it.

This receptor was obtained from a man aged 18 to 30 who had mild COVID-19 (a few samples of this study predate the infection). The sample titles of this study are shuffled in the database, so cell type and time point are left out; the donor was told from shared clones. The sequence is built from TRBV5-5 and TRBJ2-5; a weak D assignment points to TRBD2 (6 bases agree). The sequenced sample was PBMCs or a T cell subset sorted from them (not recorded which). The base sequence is TGTGCCAGCAGCCAGGGACTTCAAAGTGGGACCCAGTACTTC. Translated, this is CASSQGLQSGTQYF.